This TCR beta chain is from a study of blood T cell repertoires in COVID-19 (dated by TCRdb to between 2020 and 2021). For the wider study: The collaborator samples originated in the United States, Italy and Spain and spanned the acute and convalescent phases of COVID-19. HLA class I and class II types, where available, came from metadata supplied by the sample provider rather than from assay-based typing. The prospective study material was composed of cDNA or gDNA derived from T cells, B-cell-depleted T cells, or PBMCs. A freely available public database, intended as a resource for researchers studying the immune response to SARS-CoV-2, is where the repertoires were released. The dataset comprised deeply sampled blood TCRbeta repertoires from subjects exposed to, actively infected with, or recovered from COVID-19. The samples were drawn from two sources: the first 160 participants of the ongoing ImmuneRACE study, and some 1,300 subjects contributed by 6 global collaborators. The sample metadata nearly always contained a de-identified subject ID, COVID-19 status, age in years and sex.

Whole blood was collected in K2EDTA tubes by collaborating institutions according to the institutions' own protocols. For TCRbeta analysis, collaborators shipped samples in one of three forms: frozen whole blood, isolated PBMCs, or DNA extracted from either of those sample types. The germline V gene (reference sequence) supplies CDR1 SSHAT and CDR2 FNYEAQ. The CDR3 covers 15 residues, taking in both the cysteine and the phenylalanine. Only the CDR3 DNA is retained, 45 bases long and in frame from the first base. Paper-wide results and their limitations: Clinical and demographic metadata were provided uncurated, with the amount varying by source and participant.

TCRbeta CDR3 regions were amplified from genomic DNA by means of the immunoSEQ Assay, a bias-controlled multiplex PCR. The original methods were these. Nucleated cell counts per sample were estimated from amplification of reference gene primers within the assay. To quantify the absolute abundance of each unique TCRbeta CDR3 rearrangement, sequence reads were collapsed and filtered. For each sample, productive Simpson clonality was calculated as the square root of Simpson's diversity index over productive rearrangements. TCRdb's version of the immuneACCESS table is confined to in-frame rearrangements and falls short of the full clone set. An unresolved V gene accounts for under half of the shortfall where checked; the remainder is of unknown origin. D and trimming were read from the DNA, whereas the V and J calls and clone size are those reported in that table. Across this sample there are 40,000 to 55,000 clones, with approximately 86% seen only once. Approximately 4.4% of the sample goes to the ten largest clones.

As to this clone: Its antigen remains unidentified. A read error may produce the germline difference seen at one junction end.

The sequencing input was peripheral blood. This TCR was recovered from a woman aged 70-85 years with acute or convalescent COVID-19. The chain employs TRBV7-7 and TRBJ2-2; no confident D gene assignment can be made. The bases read TGTGCTAGCAGCTCCTCTCCAGGGAACACCGGGGAGCTGTTTTTT. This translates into CASSSSPGNTGELFF.